The sequence of this TCR beta chain was determined in a study of blood T cell repertoires in COVID-19. Background on the study: Both acute and convalescent COVID-19 samples were obtained from the United States, Italy and Spain. From T cells, B-cell-depleted T cells, or PBMCs came the material, which was cDNA or gDNA.

Profiling relied on immunoSEQ multiplex PCR, and the TCRdb table lists in-frame clones only, not all of them. The sample yields 100,000 to 120,000 clones, roughly 85% seen once. Note on this clone: Just one base apart from a much larger clone, this may be a read error.

Germline V CDR1 and CDR2: SGHTA, FQGNSA. The CDR3 consists of 14 residues. V lost 5 bases, J lost 3 bases, and 4 bases stayed unmatched. The sequenced material came from peripheral blood. The chain combines TRBV7-2 with TRBJ2-7; 10 bases match TRBD1. This sequence was found in a human donor in a cohort sampled during active COVID-19. CDR3 sequence (DNA): TGTGCCAGCAGCCCCCGGACAGGGGGCTACGAGCAGTACTTC. Translating it yields CASSPRTGGYEQYF.